This T cell receptor (beta chain) derives from a study of blood T cell repertoires in COVID-19. The junction had 8 bases not matched to a gene; V was cut back by 7 bases and J by 6 bases. Germline V lookup: CDR1 SEHNR, CDR2 FQNEAQ (reference sequence). The CDR3 consists of 13 residues. Study processing details: Scientists estimated how many nucleated cells there were by amplifying reference gene primers. Some clones are missing from TCRdb's copy, which holds only in-frame ones; the method was immunoSEQ multiplex PCR. From that table come the V and J calls and clone size; the DNA was used to work out D and trimming. Counted here are around 140,000 clones, 85% to 90% occurring once; the ten biggest clones make up approximately 1.4%.

The sequence was obtained from a woman aged 60 to 75 with acute or convalescent COVID-19. This chain joins TRBV7-9 and TRBJ1-2; 7 bases are a match to TRBD1. Sequenced sample: peripheral blood. Written as DNA, the CDR3 is TGTGCCAGCACTAAAGGGGGCCTACATGGCTACACCTTC. Translating it yields CASTKGGLHGYTF.